The clone carrying this T cell receptor beta chain was counted a few times. The antigen remains undetermined. These data originate in a study of CD8 T cells in ankylosing spondylitis. Findings of the study overall: Disease-linked clones reportedly concentrated significantly in matched ankylosing spondylitis synovial fluid. Prior work had noted some motif variants in reactive arthritis blood and synovial fluid.

The V end lost 1 base, the J end lost 1 base, and 7 bases lay between the germline ends. CDR1 is SGHTA, CDR2 FQGNSA, per germline. CDR3 length: 14 amino acids. Construction of TCR beta libraries was performed using quantitative 5'-RACE with molecular barcodes. TCRdb re-analysed the 5' RACE reads in MiXCR, keeping a single row per CDR3 protein. This table has around 230,000 distinct CDR3 sequences, 7.5% to 9% appearing once. The TCR comes from a male donor with ankylosing spondylitis or in good health (not recorded which). The genes are TRBV7-2 and TRBJ1-1; D ambiguous. Sequenced input: blood, either unsorted or a sorted T cell fraction (not recorded which). The CDR3, as DNA: TGTGCCAGCAGCTTAGAGCCCACGAACACTGAAGCTTTCTTT. As protein: CASSLEPTNTEAFF.